These 14 T cell receptor beta chains came from one sample sequenced in a study of blood T cells in healthy people across ages. A sample-barcoded 5' primer and a J-beta primer mix were used in a second PCR of roughly 7 to 12 cycles. TCRdb called the 5' RACE reads again in MiXCR, with one record for every CDR3 protein. The sample holds a few hundred thousand distinct CDR3 sequences; 25% to 30% are singletons and the top ten take around a sixth. The sequenced sample was blood. The receptors come from a woman aged 70-85 years in good health.

This clonotype has a handful of counts. The V call is TRBV5-1, the J call TRBJ2-3; 7 bases align to TRBD1. Germline V gives CDR1 SGHRS, CDR2 YFSETQ. This CDR3 spans 13 amino acids. V lost 3 bases, J lost 11 bases, and 9 bases stayed unmatched. In nucleotides, the CDR3 is TGCGCCAGCAGCTCGAGTCCGGGACAGTGGCAGTATTTT. Translating gives CASSSSPGQWQYF.

This clonotype has just a few counts. The chain has TRBV5-4 and TRBJ2-1; 9 nucleotides line up with TRBD1. CDR1 is SGHNT and CDR2 is YYREEE in the germline V gene (reference sequence). The ends lost 10 bases at V and 6 bases at J; junction bases unmatched: 11. The CDR3 is 14 amino acids. CDR3 nucleotides: TGTGCCTCCCACTGGGACAGGGCTACCAATGAGCAGTTCTTC. Its protein is CASHWDRATNEQFF.

The chain is built from TRBV6-1 and TRBJ1-5; TRBD1 matches 7 bases. After removal of 6 bases from V and 4 bases from J, the junction contained 6 bases not matched to a gene. This CDR3 has 14 amino acids. Germline-derived CDR1 and CDR2 are MNHNS and SASEGT. CDR3 sequence: CASSAQQGNQPQHF. As DNA, the CDR3 is TGTGCCAGCAGCGCACAACAGGGGAATCAGCCCCAGCATTTT.

This sequence joins TRBV3-1 and TRBJ2-4; a possible D gene is TRBD2 (6 bases). V was shortened by 1 base and J by 2 bases, with 15 bases between the two germline ends. CDR1 is LGHDT, CDR2 YNNKEL, per germline (reference sequence). The CDR3 length is 17 residues. CDR3 region: CASSQAWRGRTKNIQYF. The CDR3 coding sequence is TGTGCCAGCAGCCAAGCGTGGAGGGGAAGGACCAAAAACATTCAGTACTTC.

This chain uses TRBV3-1 with TRBJ2-3; D not resolved. Germline-derived CDR1 and CDR2 are LGHDT and YNNKEL (reference sequence). The CDR3 covers 14 residues. V was trimmed by 1 base and J by 5 bases, leaving 10 bases between them. The CDR3 protein is CASSQGLSQDTQYF. DNA of the CDR3: TGTGCCAGCAGCCAAGGGTTGTCGCAAGATACGCAGTATTTT.

This clonotype was found a few times. J is TRBJ2-4 and V is TRBV6-1, with 10 positions matching TRBD2. Per the germline V gene, CDR1 is MNHNS and CDR2 is SASEGT. The V gene end was trimmed by 5 bases and the J gene end by 4 bases; junction bases not matched to a gene: 23. This CDR3 comprises 21 residues. CDR3 in amino acids: CASSPIGTSAFSDRMKNIQYF. The CDR3 DNA sequence: TGTGCCAGCAGTCCCATTGGGACTAGCGCGTTCTCCGACCGTATGAAAAACATTCAGTACTTC.

Ten or more counts support this clonotype. The chain couples TRBV9 to TRBJ2-3; D remains ambiguous. The V gene's germline CDR1 is SGDLS and CDR2 YYNGEE. The CDR3 sequence is 12 residues long. V shed 4 bases and J shed 6 bases, with 9 bases lying between them. Written as DNA, the CDR3 is TGTGCCAGCAGCCCGGGTAGGGATACGCAGTATTTT. It is translated as CASSPGRDTQYF.

The chain uses TRBV12-3 or TRBV12-4 and TRBJ2-5, with TRBD2 matching over 15 bases. The CDR3 extends over 17 amino acids. V shed 3 bases, J shed 5 bases, and the junction held 7 bases outside the gene matches. CDR3 sequence: CASSFPRTSGGAETQYF. CDR3 sequence (DNA): TGTGCCAGCAGTTTCCCCCGGACTAGCGGGGGGGCGGAGACCCAGTACTTC.

This chain uses TRBV19 with TRBJ1-1; 8 bases align to TRBD1. Germline V CDR1 and CDR2: LNHDA, SQIVND (reference sequence). The CDR3 sequence is 15 residues long. V was pared by 5 bases and J by 5 bases, with 10 bases of the junction left unmatched. CDR3 nucleotides: TGTGCCAGTAGTGAAGACCGGGACAGGTGGACTGAAGCTTTCTTT. Translation: CASSEDRDRWTEAFF.

The genes are TRBV7-9 and TRBJ1-4; D remains ambiguous. The V end lost 3 bases, the J end lost 4 bases, and 12 bases lay between the germline ends. Germline V CDR1 and CDR2: SEHNR, FQNEAQ (reference sequence). The CDR3 contains 15 residues. Here the CDR3 DNA reads TGTGCCAGCAGCTTGGGAGACACCATTAATGAAAAACTGTTTTTT. This sequence encodes CASSLGDTINEKLFF.

The J gene is TRBJ2-1, the V gene TRBV11-2; no firm D call. Germline-derived CDR1 and CDR2 are SGHAT and FQNNGV. V was pared by 3 bases and J by 2 bases, with 8 bases between. The CDR3 extends over 14 amino acids. The CDR3 nucleotides read TGTGCCAGCAGCTTCCAGGCAGCCTACAATGAGCAGTTCTTC. This translates into CASSFQAAYNEQFF. The full variable domain, with the rest looked up from reference TRBV11-2 and TRBJ2-1, is EAGVAQSPRYKIIEKRQSVAFWCNPISGHATLYWYQQILGQGPKLLIQFQNNGVVDDSQLPKDRFSAERLKGVDSTLKIQPAKLEDSAVYLCASSFQAAYNEQFFGPGTRLTVL.

The chain is built from TRBV3-1 and TRBJ2-3; TRBD2 agrees at 12 bases. The CDR3 runs to 18 residues. Germline assignment: CDR1 LGHDT and CDR2 YNNKEL (reference sequence). The V segment lost 4 bases and the J segment 2 bases; nucleotides outside the gene matches: 10. Written as DNA, the CDR3 is TGTGCCAGCAGCCGATCGAGAGGACTAGCGGGATACACAGATACGCAGTATTTT. This gives the protein CASSRSRGLAGYTDTQYF.

This chain links TRBV20-1 with TRBJ2-3, with D maybe TRBD2 (6 bases). Germline loops: CDR1 DFQATT, CDR2 SNEGSKA (reference sequence). Trimming stripped 3 bases from V and 0 bases from J, with 13 bases between. The CDR3 loop spans 15 amino acids. The CDR3 reads CSASKAGSSTDTQYF. CDR3 coding DNA: TGCAGTGCTAGTAAGGCGGGATCTAGCACAGATACGCAGTATTTT.

The sample holds many counts of this clonotype. The junction shows a germline mismatch at one end, possibly a read error. The chain carries TRBV7-9 and TRBJ1-2; a possible D gene is TRBD1 (5 bases). The CDR3 contains 12 residues. The germline V gene encodes CDR1 SEHNR and CDR2 FQNEAQ (reference sequence). Written as DNA, the CDR3 is TGTGCCAGCAGTTTAGACAGCTATGGCTACACCTTC. This gives the protein CASSLDSYGYTF. The whole variable domain, remainder taken from reference TRBV7-9 and TRBJ1-2, is DTGVSQNPRHKITKRGQNVTFRCDPISEHNRLYWYRQTLGQGPEFLTYFQNEAQLEKSRLLSDRFSAERPKGSFSTLEIQRTEQGDSAMYLCASSLDSYGYTFGSGTRLTVV.